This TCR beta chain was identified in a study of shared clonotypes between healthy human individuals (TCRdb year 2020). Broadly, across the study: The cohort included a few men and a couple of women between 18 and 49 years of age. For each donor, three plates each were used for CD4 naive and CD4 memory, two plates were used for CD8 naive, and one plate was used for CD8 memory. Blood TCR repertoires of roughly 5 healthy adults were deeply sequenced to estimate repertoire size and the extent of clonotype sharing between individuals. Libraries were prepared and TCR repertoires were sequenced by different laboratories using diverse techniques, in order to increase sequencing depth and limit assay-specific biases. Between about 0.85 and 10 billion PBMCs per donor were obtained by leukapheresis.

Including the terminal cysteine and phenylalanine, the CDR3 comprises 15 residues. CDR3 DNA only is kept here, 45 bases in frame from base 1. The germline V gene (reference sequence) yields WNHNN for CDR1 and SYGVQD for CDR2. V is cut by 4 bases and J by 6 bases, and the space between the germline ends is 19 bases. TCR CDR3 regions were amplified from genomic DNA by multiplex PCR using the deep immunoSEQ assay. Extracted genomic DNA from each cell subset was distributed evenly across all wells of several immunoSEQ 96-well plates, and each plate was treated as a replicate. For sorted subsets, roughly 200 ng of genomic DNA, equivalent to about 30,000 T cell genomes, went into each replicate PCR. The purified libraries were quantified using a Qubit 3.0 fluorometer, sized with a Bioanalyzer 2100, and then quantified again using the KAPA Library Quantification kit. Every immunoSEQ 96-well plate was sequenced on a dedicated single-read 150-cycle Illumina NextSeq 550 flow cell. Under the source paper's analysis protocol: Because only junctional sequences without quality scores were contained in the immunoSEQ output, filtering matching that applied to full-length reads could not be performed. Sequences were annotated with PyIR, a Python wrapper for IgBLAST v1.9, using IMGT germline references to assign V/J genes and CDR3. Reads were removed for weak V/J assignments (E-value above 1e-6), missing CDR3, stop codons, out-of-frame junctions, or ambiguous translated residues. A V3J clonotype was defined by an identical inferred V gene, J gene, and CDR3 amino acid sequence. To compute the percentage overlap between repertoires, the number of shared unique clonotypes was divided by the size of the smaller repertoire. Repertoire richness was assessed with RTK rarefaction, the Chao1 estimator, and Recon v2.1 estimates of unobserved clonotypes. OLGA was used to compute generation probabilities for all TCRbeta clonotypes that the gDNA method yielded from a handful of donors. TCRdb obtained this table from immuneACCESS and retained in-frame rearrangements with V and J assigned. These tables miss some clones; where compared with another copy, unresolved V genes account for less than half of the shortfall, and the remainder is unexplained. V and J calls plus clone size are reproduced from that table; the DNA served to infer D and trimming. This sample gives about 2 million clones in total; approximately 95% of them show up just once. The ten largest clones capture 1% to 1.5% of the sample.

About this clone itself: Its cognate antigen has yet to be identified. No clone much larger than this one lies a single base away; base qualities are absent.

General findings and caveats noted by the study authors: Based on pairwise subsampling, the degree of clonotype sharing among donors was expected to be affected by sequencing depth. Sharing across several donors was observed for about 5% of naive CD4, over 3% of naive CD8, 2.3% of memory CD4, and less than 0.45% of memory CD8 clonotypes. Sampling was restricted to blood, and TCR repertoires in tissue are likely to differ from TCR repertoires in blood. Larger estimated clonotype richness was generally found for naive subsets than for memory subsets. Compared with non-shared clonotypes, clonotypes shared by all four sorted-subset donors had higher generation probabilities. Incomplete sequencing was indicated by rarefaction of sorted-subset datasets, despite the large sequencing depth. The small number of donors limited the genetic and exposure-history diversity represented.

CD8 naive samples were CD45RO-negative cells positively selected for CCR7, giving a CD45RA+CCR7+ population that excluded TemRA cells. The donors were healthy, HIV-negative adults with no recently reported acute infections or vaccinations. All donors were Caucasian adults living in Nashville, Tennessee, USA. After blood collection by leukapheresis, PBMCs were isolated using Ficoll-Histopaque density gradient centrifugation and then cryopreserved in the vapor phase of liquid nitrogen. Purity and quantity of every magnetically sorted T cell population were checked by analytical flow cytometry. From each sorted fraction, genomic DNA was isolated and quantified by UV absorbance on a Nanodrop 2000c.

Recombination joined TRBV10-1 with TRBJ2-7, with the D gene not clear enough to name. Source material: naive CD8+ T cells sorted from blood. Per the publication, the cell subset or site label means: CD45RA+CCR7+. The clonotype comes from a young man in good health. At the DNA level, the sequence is TGCGCCAGCAGTGGGGCCGAGAATCCTTTTTTCGAGCAGTACTTC. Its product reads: CASSGAENPFFEQYF.